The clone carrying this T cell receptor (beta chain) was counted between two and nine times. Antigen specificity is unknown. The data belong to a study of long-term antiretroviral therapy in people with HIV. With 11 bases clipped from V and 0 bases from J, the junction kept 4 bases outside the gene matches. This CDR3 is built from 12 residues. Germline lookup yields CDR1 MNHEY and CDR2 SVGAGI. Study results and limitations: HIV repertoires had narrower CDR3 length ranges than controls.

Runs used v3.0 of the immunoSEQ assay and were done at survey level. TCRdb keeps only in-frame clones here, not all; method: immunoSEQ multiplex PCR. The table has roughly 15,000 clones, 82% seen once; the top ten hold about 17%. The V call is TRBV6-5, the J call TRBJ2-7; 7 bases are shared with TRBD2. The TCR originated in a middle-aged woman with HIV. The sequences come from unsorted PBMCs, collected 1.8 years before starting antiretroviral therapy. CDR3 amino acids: CAARTSSYEQYF. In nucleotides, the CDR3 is TGTGCCGCCCGGACTAGCTCCTACGAGCAGTACTTC.